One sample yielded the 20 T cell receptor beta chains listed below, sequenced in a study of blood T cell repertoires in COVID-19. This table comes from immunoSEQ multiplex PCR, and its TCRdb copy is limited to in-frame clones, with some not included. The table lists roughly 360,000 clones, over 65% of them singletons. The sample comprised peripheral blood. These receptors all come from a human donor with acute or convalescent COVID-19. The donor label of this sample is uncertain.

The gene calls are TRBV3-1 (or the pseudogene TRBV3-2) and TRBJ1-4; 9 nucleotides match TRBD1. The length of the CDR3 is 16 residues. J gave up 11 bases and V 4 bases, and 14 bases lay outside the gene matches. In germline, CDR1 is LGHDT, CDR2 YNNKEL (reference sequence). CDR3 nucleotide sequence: TGTGCCAGCAGCCCTTGGGACAGGGTCAGGGATGGGAAACTGTTTTTT. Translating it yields CASSPWDRVRDGKLFF.

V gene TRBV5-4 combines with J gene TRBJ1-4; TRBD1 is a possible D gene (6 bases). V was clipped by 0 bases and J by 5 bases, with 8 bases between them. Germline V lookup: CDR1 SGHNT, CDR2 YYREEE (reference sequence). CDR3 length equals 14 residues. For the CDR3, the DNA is TGTGCCAGCAGCTTGGCAACAGGGAATGAAAAACTGTTTTTT. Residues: CASSLATGNEKLFF.

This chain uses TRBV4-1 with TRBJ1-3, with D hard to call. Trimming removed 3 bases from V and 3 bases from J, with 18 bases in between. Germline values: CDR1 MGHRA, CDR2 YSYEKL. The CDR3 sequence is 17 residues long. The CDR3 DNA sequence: TGCGCCAGCAGCCAGTGGGGTTACGGAAGCGGTGGAAACACCATATATTTT. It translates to CASSQWGYGSGGNTIYF.

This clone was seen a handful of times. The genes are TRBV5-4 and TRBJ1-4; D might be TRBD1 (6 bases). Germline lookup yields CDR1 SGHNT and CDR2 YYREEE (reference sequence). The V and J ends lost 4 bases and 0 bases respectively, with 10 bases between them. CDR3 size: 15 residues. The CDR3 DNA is TGTGCCAGCAGCGCTGCAGGGGCAACTAATGAAAAACTGTTTTTT. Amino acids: CASSAAGATNEKLFF.

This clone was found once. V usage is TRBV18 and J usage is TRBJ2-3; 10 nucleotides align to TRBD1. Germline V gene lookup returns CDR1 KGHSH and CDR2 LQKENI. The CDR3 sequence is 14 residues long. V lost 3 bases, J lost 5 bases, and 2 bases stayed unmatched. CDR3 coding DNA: TGTGCCAGCTCACCCGGGACAGGGGAAGATACGCAGTATTTT. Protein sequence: CASSPGTGEDTQYF.

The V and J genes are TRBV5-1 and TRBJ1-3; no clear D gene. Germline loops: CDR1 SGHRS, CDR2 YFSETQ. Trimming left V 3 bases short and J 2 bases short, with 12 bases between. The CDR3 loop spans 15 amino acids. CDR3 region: CASSSPGAAGNTIYF. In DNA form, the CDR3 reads TGCGCCAGCAGCTCCCCCGGAGCCGCTGGAAACACCATATATTTT. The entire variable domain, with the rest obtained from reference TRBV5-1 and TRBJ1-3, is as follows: KAGVTQTPRYLIKTRGQQVTLSCSPISGHRSVSWYQQTPGQGLQFLFEYFSETQRNKGNFPGRFSGRQFSNSRSEMNVSTLELGDSALYLCASSSPGAAGNTIYFGEGSWLTVV.

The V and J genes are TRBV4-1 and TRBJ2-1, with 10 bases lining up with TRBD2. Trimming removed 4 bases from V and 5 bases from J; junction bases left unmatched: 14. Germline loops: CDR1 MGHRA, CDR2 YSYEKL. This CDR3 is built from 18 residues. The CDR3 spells CASSRNLGSGRADNEQFF. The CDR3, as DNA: TGCGCCAGCAGCCGCAATTTGGGGAGCGGGAGGGCGGACAATGAGCAGTTCTTC.

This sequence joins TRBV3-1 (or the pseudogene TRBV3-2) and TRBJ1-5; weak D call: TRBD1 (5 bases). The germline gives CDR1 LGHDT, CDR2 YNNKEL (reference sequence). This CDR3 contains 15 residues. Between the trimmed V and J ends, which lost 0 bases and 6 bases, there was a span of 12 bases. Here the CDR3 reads CASSQERKGFQPQHF. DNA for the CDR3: TGTGCCAGCAGCCAAGAGCGGAAGGGGTTTCAGCCCCAGCATTTT.

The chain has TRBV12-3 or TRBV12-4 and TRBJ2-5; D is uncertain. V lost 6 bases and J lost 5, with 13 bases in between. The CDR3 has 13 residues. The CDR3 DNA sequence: TGTGCCAGCAGCCGTTCTCCCGGGGAGACCCAGTACTTC. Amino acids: CASSRSPGETQYF.

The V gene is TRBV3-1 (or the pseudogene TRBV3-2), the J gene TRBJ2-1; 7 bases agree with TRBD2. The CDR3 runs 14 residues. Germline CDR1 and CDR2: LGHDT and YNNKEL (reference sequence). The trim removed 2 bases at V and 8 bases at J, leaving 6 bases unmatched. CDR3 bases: TGTGCCAGCAGCCAACTGGGGGGGTTGGATGAGCAGTTCTTC. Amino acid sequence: CASSQLGGLDEQFF.

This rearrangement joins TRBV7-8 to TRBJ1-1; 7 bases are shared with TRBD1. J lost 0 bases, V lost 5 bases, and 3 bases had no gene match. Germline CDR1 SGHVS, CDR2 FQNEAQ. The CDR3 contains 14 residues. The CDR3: CASSKGTVNTEAFF. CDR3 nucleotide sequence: TGTGCCAGCAGCAAAGGGACAGTGAACACTGAAGCTTTCTTT.

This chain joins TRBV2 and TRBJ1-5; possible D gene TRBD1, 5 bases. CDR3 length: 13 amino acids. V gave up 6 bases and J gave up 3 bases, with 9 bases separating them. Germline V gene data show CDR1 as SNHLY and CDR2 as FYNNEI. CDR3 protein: CASRDKVNQPQHF. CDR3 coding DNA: TGTGCCAGCAGGGACAAGGTCAATCAGCCCCAGCATTTT.

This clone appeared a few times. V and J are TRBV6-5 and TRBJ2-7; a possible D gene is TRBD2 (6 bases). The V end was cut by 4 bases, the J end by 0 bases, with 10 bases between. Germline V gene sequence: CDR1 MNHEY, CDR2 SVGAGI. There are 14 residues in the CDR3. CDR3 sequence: CASSLGRDSYEQYF. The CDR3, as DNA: TGTGCCAGCAGTTTAGGGCGGGACTCCTACGAGCAGTACTTC.

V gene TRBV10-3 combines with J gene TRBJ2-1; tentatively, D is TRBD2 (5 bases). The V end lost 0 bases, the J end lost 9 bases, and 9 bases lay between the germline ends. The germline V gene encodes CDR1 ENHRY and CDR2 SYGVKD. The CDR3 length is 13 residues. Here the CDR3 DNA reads TGTGCCATCAGTGAGTCACTAGTTAGTGAGCAGTTCTTC. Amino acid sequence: CAISESLVSEQFF.

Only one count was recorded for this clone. CDR3: CASSLTGTGNTGELFF. Written as DNA, the CDR3 is TGTGCCAGCAGCCTCACCGGGACAGGGAACACCGGGGAGCTGTTTTTT. J is TRBJ2-2 and V is TRBV7-8, with 8 bases fitting TRBD1. J was trimmed by 1 base and V by 5 bases; bases with no gene match: 6. In germline, CDR1 is SGHVS, CDR2 FQNEAQ. CDR3 length: 16 residues.

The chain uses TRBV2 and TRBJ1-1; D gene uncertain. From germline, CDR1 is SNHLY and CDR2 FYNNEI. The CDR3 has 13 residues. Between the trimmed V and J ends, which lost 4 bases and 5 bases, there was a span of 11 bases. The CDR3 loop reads CASSGGYGTEAFF. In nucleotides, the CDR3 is TGTGCCAGCAGTGGAGGGTATGGGACTGAAGCTTTCTTT. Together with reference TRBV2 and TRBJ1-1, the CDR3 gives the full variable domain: EPEVTQTPSHQVTQMGQEVILRCVPISNHLYFYWYRQILGQKVEFLVSFYNNEISEKSEIFDDQFSVERPDGSNFTLKIRSTKLEDSAMYFCASSGGYGTEAFFGQGTRLTVV.

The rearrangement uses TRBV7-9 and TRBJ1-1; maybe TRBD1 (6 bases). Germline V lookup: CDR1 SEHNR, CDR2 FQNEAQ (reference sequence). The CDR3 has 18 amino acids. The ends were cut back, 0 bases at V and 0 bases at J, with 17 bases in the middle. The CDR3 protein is CASSLAWQGITMNTEAFF. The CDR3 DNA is TGTGCCAGCAGCTTAGCGTGGCAGGGGATTACCATGAACACTGAAGCTTTCTTT.

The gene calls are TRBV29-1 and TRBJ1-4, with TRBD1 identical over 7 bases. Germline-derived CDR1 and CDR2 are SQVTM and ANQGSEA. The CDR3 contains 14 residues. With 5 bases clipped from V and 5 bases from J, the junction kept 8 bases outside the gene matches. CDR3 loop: CSVLRDSRNEKLFF. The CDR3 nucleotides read TGCAGCGTTCTCCGGGACAGCCGCAATGAAAAACTGTTTTTT.

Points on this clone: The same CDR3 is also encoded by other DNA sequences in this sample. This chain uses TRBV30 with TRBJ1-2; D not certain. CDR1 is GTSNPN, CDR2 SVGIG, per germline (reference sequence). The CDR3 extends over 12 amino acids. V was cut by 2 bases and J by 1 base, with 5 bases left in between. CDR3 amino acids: CAWSRSNYGYTF. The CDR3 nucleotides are TGTGCCTGGAGTAGGAGTAACTATGGCTACACCTTC.

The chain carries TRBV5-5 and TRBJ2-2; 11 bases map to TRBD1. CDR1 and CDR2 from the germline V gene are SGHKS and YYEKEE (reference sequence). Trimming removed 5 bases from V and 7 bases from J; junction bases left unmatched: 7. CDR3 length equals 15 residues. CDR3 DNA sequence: TGTGCCAGCAGGCCAGGACAGGGGGCGATCGGGGAGCTGTTTTTT. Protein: CASRPGQGAIGELFF.